These T cell receptor beta chains were read from a single sample in a study of blood T cells in healthy people across ages. Each CDR3 protein is one row after TCRdb ran MiXCR on the 5' RACE reads. The sample yields about 690,000 distinct CDR3 sequences, around 38% seen once. Sequenced sample: blood. Source of these receptors: an older man in good health. CDR3s include the opening cysteine and the closing phenylalanine or tryptophan. A D gene is named only where the DNA matches it firmly. The size entry is marked missing in some rows and otherwise reads once, few, many or a size class.

j_call,v_call,clone_size,cdr3_length,d_call,cdr3_nt,cdr3_aa
TRBJ2-1,TRBV6-2/TRBV6-3,.,15,.,TGTGCCAGCAGATCCAGCCCCCGCGCCTACAATGAGCAGTTCTTC,CASRSSPRAYNEQFF
TRBJ2-3,TRBV12-3/TRBV12-4,.,12,.,TGTGCCAGCAGATTGTTTACAGATACGCAGTATTTT,CASRLFTDTQYF
TRBJ2-5,TRBV11-3,.,14,.,TGTGCCAGCAGCTCCGGGGGTGTCCAAGAGACCCAGTACTTC,CASSSGGVQETQYF
TRBJ2-5,TRBV29-1,many,16,TRBD2,TGCAGCGTTGAAAGCCCACTAGCGGGTTCTCCTGAGACCCAGTACTTC,CSVESPLAGSPETQYF
TRBJ1-1,TRBV7-6,.,14,.,TGTGCCAGCTCCATAATGGGAGGGAACACTGAAGCTTTCTTT,CASSIMGGNTEAFF
TRBJ2-3,TRBV6-5,.,14,TRBD2,TGTGCCAGCAGCTATAAAGCGGGAAGAGATACGCAGTATTTT,CASSYKAGRDTQYF
TRBJ2-3,TRBV5-1,few,17,TRBD2,TGCGCCAGCAGCAAGACTAGCGGGAGTAGGAGGGGAGATACGCAGTATTTT,CASSKTSGSRRGDTQYF
TRBJ1-2,TRBV19,.,14,.,TGTGCCAGTAGACGCAACCGGGACGACTATGGCTACACCTTC,CASRRNRDDYGYTF
TRBJ2-1,TRBV7-9,.,17,.,TGTGCCAGCAGCTTAGTGCATCTGGAGACTGCACACAATGAGCAGTTCTTC,CASSLVHLETAHNEQFF
TRBJ2-1,TRBV29-1,many,14,TRBD2,TGCAGCGTCAGAACTAGCGGGAGGAAGAATGAGCAGTTCTTC,CSVRTSGRKNEQFF
TRBJ2-2,TRBV7-2,.,13,.,TGTGCCAGCAGCTTAGCGCTAGGCGGGGAGCTGTTTTTT,CASSLALGGELFF
TRBJ2-7,TRBV7-2,many,13,.,TGTGCCAGCAGCCCAGCCATTAGCGACGAGCAGTACTTC,CASSPAISDEQYF
TRBJ2-1,TRBV6-2/TRBV6-3,many,15,TRBD1,TGTGCCAGCAGTTATAAGCGACAGGGGGGCAATGAGCAGTTCTTC,CASSYKRQGGNEQFF
TRBJ2-5,TRBV21-1,.,15,.,TGTGTCAGCAGCCCCCGGGACAGGGTCAACGAGACCCAGTACTTC,CVSSPRDRVNETQYF
TRBJ1-1,TRBV4-3,.,18,.,TGCGCCAGCAGCCGTCAAATGGGGAGGGGGGGGCAAGACACTGAAGCTTTCTTT,CASSRQMGRGGQDTEAFF
TRBJ2-5,TRBV20-1,.,12,.,TGCAGTGCTGCCCCCGGGCAAGAGACCCAGTACTTC,CSAAPGQETQYF
TRBJ2-1,TRBV6-1,.,13,.,TGTGCCAGCAGTGAAGCGCCGGGAACAGAGCAGTTCTTC,CASSEAPGTEQFF
TRBJ2-7,TRBV4-2,.,16,.,TGTGCCAGCAGCCAGGTTGAGACCGGTGGCCTATACGAGCAGTACTTC,CASSQVETGGLYEQYF
TRBJ1-2,TRBV10-3,.,13,.,TGTGCCATCAGTGAGGAACGGAACTATGGCTACACCTTC,CAISEERNYGYTF
TRBJ2-1,TRBV6-5,many,17,TRBD2,TGTGCCAGCAGTTACTCGAGAGGTAGCGGGACGTACAATGAGCAGTTCTTC,CASSYSRGSGTYNEQFF
TRBJ2-1,TRBV15,.,13,.,TGTGCCACCAACGAGCTAGCCTACAATGAGCAGTTCTTC,CATNELAYNEQFF
TRBJ2-1,TRBV7-2,once,12,.,TGTGCCAGCAGCTGTAGCTCACTAGAGCAGTTCTTC,CASSCSSLEQFF
TRBJ2-7,TRBV7-2,few,15,TRBD1,TGTGCCAGCAGCCCTCAGACAGGGGTCGGCCTCGAGCAGTACTTC,CASSPQTGVGLEQYF
TRBJ2-3,TRBV4-2,.,17,.,TGTGCCAGCAGCCAAGGGAGGTCTAGATCGAGCACAGATACGCAGTATTTT,CASSQGRSRSSTDTQYF
TRBJ2-1,TRBV29-1,.,14,.,TGCAGCGTTTCTGACAGCCTCTCCTACAATGAGCTGTTCTTC,CSVSDSLSYNELFF
TRBJ2-6,TRBV2,.,13,.,TGTGCCAGAATGGATCCTGGGGCCAACGTCCTGACTTTC,CARMDPGANVLTF
TRBJ2-7,TRBV7-2,.,15,.,TGTGCCAGCAGCCCGCGGGGCAGGGCATCCTACGAGCAGTACTTC,CASSPRGRASYEQYF
TRBJ2-2,TRBV12-3/TRBV12-4,.,14,TRBD2,TGTGCCAGCAAACCTAGGGGAGGGGCCGGGGAGCTGTTTTTT,CASKPRGGAGELFF
TRBJ2-7,TRBV27,.,14,.,TGTGCCAGCAGGGGCGGGACGTGGACCTACGAGCAGTACTTC,CASRGGTWTYEQYF
TRBJ1-2,TRBV14,.,16,.,TGTGCCAGCAGCCAAGATCGCGGGGGGCCATACTATGGCTACACCTTC,CASSQDRGGPYYGYTF
TRBJ2-6,TRBV7-2,.,19,TRBD2,TGTGCCAGCAGCTCCTGGACCAGCGGGGGGGCCTATGAGGCCAACGTCCTGACTTTC,CASSSWTSGGAYEANVLTF
TRBJ2-5,TRBV10-3,once,13,.,TGTGTCATCAGGGGCCTCGTCCAAGAGACCCAGTACTTC,CVIRGLVQETQYF
TRBJ2-3,TRBV14,.,17,TRBD2,TGTGCCAGCAGCCTAAGGACTAGCGGTCCCAAGGCAGATACGCAGTATTTT,CASSLRTSGPKADTQYF
TRBJ2-2,TRBV15,few,13,.,TGTGCCACCAGCAGATTGGCGTCCGGGGAGCTGTTTTTT,CATSRLASGELFF
TRBJ2-3,TRBV3-1,few,18,TRBD2,TGTGCCAGCAGCGCCACTAGCGGGGCTGCTACTAGCACAGATACGCAGTATTTT,CASSATSGAATSTDTQYF
TRBJ1-6,TRBV7-2,.,17,.,TGTGCCAGCAGCTTGGGAAGCCACCGGGTCAATAATTCACCCCTCCACTTT,CASSLGSHRVNNSPLHF
TRBJ2-7,TRBV6-2/TRBV6-3,.,14,.,TGTGCCAGCACAACCCGGGACGGAGGCTACGAGCAGTACTTC,CASTTRDGGYEQYF
TRBJ2-7,TRBV15,few,15,.,TGTGCCACCAGCAGACCCAAAAGTAGTAGCATCGAGCAGTACTTC,CATSRPKSSSIEQYF
TRBJ2-7,TRBV5-1,.,15,.,TGCGCCAGCAGCAGAGACGGAGCTGGGGGTTACGAGCAGTACTTC,CASSRDGAGGYEQYF
TRBJ2-7,TRBV7-9,.,15,.,TGTGCCAGCAGCACCGAGGACGCAATTCCCTACGAGCAGTACTTC,CASSTEDAIPYEQYF
TRBJ2-4,TRBV7-8,.,16,.,TGTGCCAGCAGCTCAGGACAGATCCTAGCCAAAAACATTCGGTACTTC,CASSSGQILAKNIRYF
TRBJ2-5,TRBV11-1,few,15,TRBD2,TGTGCCAGCAGTTTCCAGGGAGGGCATCAAGAGACCCAGTACTTC,CASSFQGGHQETQYF
TRBJ1-2,TRBV23-1,.,14,.,TGCGCTAGCAGTTGTCCGGCGGTCTTAGATGGCTACACCTTC,CASSCPAVLDGYTF
TRBJ2-3,TRBV20-1,.,14,TRBD2,TGCAGTGCTAGAGACCCCCGGGACTACTATACGCAGTATTTT,CSARDPRDYYTQYF
TRBJ2-1,TRBV11-3,.,15,TRBD2,TGTGCCAGCAGCCCCCGGACTAGCGGGATCGACGAGCAGTTCTTC,CASSPRTSGIDEQFF
TRBJ1-4,TRBV7-2,once,15,.,TGTGCCAGCAGCCCGGGACCACTGGGTGGTGAAAAACTGTTTTTT,CASSPGPLGGEKLFF